These T cell receptor beta chains were read from a single sample in a study of T cells in Graves' hyperthyroidism and ophthalmopathy. TCRdb re-analysed the multiplex PCR reads in MiXCR, keeping a single row per CDR3 protein. The table includes 700,000 to 950,000 distinct CDR3 sequences, approximately 40% detected once. The sample was blood. The receptors stem from a woman aged 40 to 49 with Graves' hyperthyroidism. Both conserved end residues are part of each CDR3. Fields, in order: CDR3 protein, CDR3 DNA, D gene, V gene, clone size, J gene. The D gene is left open where the match is weak. Clone size is shown for a subset of rows, as once, few, many or a class of expanded clone.

CDR3 protein: CASSHRKNTIYF; CDR3 DNA: TGTGCCAGCAGCCACCGGAAAAACACCATATATTTT; D gene: NA; V gene: TRBV11-3; clone size: many; J gene: TRBJ1-3
CDR3 protein: CASSPTGGHPEAFF; CDR3 DNA: TGCGCCAGCAGCCCTACAGGGGGTCACCCCGAAGCTTTCTTT; D gene: TRBD1; V gene: TRBV5-1; clone size: NA; J gene: TRBJ1-1
CDR3 protein: CASQGPSYEQYF; CDR3 DNA: TGTGCCAGCCAGGGGCCTTCCTACGAGCAGTACTTC; D gene: NA; V gene: TRBV28; clone size: NA; J gene: TRBJ2-7
CDR3 protein: CASSQDVIRGLSYNSPLHF; CDR3 DNA: TGTGCCAGCAGCCAAGATGTTATAAGGGGTCTGTCCTATAATTCACCCCTCCACTTT; D gene: NA; V gene: TRBV7-9; clone size: few; J gene: TRBJ1-6
CDR3 protein: CASSYGRLEQYF; CDR3 DNA: TGTGCCAGCAGTTACGGGCGGCTCGAGCAGTACTTC; D gene: NA; V gene: TRBV6-5; clone size: few; J gene: TRBJ2-7
CDR3 protein: CASSLIRGFSFTGELFF; CDR3 DNA: TGTGCCAGCAGCTTAATCAGAGGGTTTAGCTTCACCGGGGAGCTGTTTTTT; D gene: NA; V gene: TRBV7-9; clone size: NA; J gene: TRBJ2-2
CDR3 protein: CSAPRTGIMNTEAFF; CDR3 DNA: TGCAGTGCTCCTCGGACAGGCATCATGAACACTGAAGCTTTCTTT; D gene: TRBD1; V gene: TRBV20-1; clone size: many; J gene: TRBJ1-1
CDR3 protein: CSAERSTDTQYF; CDR3 DNA: TGCAGCGCCGAGCGGAGCACAGATACGCAGTATTTT; D gene: NA; V gene: TRBV29-1; clone size: NA; J gene: TRBJ2-3
CDR3 protein: CASSPRWGQETQYF; CDR3 DNA: TGTGCCAGCAGTCCTCGGTGGGGCCAAGAGACCCAGTACTTC; D gene: NA; V gene: TRBV12-3/TRBV12-4; clone size: many; J gene: TRBJ2-5
CDR3 protein: CSVALGTDTQYF; CDR3 DNA: TGCAGCGTTGCCCTAGGCACAGATACGCAGTATTTT; D gene: NA; V gene: TRBV29-1; clone size: NA; J gene: TRBJ2-3
CDR3 protein: CASSNGGVSPNYGYTF; CDR3 DNA: TGTGCCAGCAGCAATGGAGGGGTGAGCCCAAACTATGGCTACACCTTC; D gene: NA; V gene: TRBV14; clone size: NA; J gene: TRBJ1-2
CDR3 protein: CASSLVSSGGRNGYTF; CDR3 DNA: TGTGCCAGCAGCTTAGTGTCATCGGGAGGGAGGAATGGCTACACCTTC; D gene: NA; V gene: TRBV7-2; clone size: many; J gene: TRBJ1-2
CDR3 protein: CSAMGLAEELFF; CDR3 DNA: TGCAGTGCTATGGGGCTAGCGGAGGAACTGTTTTTT; D gene: NA; V gene: TRBV29-1; clone size: once; J gene: TRBJ1-4
CDR3 protein: CAIGGGSSGANVLTF; CDR3 DNA: TGTGCCATCGGCGGGGGCAGCTCTGGGGCCAACGTCCTGACTTTC; D gene: NA; V gene: TRBV10-3; clone size: many; J gene: TRBJ2-6
CDR3 protein: CAISGQGNEKLFF; CDR3 DNA: TGTGCCATCAGCGGACAGGGGAATGAAAAACTGTTTTTT; D gene: TRBD1; V gene: TRBV10-3; clone size: NA; J gene: TRBJ1-4
CDR3 protein: CASSYFDTGELFF; CDR3 DNA: TGTGCCAGCAGTTACTTCGACACCGGGGAGCTGTTTTTT; D gene: NA; V gene: TRBV10-3; clone size: NA; J gene: TRBJ2-2
CDR3 protein: CSVGGHHEQYF; CDR3 DNA: TGCAGCGTCGGGGGCCACCACGAGCAGTACTTC; D gene: NA; V gene: TRBV29-1; clone size: many; J gene: TRBJ2-7
CDR3 protein: CSARDSQGSSYEQYF; CDR3 DNA: TGCAGTGCTAGAGATTCCCAGGGGAGCTCCTACGAGCAGTACTTC; D gene: NA; V gene: TRBV20-1; clone size: once; J gene: TRBJ2-7
CDR3 protein: CASSLVLGQPNTGELFF; CDR3 DNA: TGTGCCAGCAGCTTAGTCCTGGGACAGCCCAACACCGGGGAGCTGTTTTTT; D gene: TRBD1; V gene: TRBV7-2; clone size: once; J gene: TRBJ2-2
CDR3 protein: CSAATDTASNTEAFF; CDR3 DNA: TGCAGCGCTGCGACGGACACCGCGTCGAACACTGAAGCTTTCTTT; D gene: NA; V gene: TRBV29-1; clone size: NA; J gene: TRBJ1-1
CDR3 protein: CASSQSWPNTEAFF; CDR3 DNA: TGTGCCAGCAGCCAATCGTGGCCGAACACTGAAGCTTTCTTT; D gene: NA; V gene: TRBV3-1; clone size: few; J gene: TRBJ1-1
CDR3 protein: CASSHPGTGSYGYTF; CDR3 DNA: TGCGCCAGCAGCCACCCCGGGACAGGAAGCTATGGCTACACCTTC; D gene: TRBD1; V gene: TRBV4-1; clone size: few; J gene: TRBJ1-2
CDR3 protein: CASSLGDLARTGELFF; CDR3 DNA: TGTGCCAGCAGCTTGGGGGACTTAGCAAGGACCGGGGAGCTGTTTTTT; D gene: NA; V gene: TRBV5-8; clone size: NA; J gene: TRBJ2-2
CDR3 protein: CASSHKGSVYGYTF; CDR3 DNA: TGCGCCAGCAGCCATAAGGGATCGGTCTATGGCTACACCTTC; D gene: NA; V gene: TRBV5-4; clone size: NA; J gene: TRBJ1-2
CDR3 protein: CSARRGGGNTIYF; CDR3 DNA: TGCAGCGCCCGTCGGGGAGGCGGAAACACCATATATTTT; D gene: NA; V gene: TRBV29-1; clone size: many; J gene: TRBJ1-3
CDR3 protein: CASTPSGEETQYF; CDR3 DNA: TGTGCCAGTACCCCTAGCGGGGAAGAGACCCAGTACTTC; D gene: TRBD2; V gene: TRBV19; clone size: many; J gene: TRBJ2-5
CDR3 protein: CASSFYTGTSSSYEQYF; CDR3 DNA: TGTGCCAGCAGTTTCTATACCGGGACATCGAGCTCCTACGAGCAGTACTTC; D gene: NA; V gene: TRBV10-3; clone size: once; J gene: TRBJ2-7
CDR3 protein: CASSYRGQDKAYYEQYF; CDR3 DNA: TGTGCCAGCAGCTACCGGGGACAGGATAAAGCGTACTACGAGCAGTACTTC; D gene: TRBD1; V gene: TRBV7-2; clone size: NA; J gene: TRBJ2-7
CDR3 protein: CSARVRGVVGGGYTF; CDR3 DNA: TGCAGTGCTAGAGTGCGGGGGGTGGTCGGAGGAGGCTACACCTTC; D gene: NA; V gene: TRBV20-1; clone size: many; J gene: TRBJ1-2
CDR3 protein: CSSNNGYTF; CDR3 DNA: TGCAGTTCTAATAACGGCTACACCTTC; D gene: NA; V gene: TRBV20-1; clone size: many; J gene: TRBJ1-2
CDR3 protein: CASSLAGGGETQYF; CDR3 DNA: TGTGCCAGCAGCTTAGCAGGGGGCGGGGAGACCCAGTACTTC; D gene: TRBD1; V gene: TRBV7-2; clone size: many; J gene: TRBJ2-5
CDR3 protein: CASSVVLGETQYF; CDR3 DNA: TGTGCCAGCAGCGTAGTTCTGGGGGAGACCCAGTACTTC; D gene: NA; V gene: TRBV9; clone size: many; J gene: TRBJ2-5
CDR3 protein: CASSRWDDGYTF; CDR3 DNA: TGTGCCAGCAGCCGCTGGGACGATGGCTACACCTTC; D gene: NA; V gene: TRBV7-9; clone size: many; J gene: TRBJ1-2
CDR3 protein: CSAQGRGTEAFF; CDR3 DNA: TGCAGCGCCCAGGGGCGGGGAACTGAAGCTTTCTTT; D gene: NA; V gene: TRBV29-1; clone size: many; J gene: TRBJ1-1
CDR3 protein: CASSEAHHGYTF; CDR3 DNA: TGTGCCAGCAGTGAAGCGCATCACGGCTACACCTTC; D gene: NA; V gene: TRBV2; clone size: many; J gene: TRBJ1-2
CDR3 protein: CASSFSQGAIAEAFF; CDR3 DNA: TGTGCCAGCAGCTTTAGTCAGGGGGCTATTGCTGAAGCTTTCTTT; D gene: TRBD1; V gene: TRBV7-9; clone size: many; J gene: TRBJ1-1
CDR3 protein: CASSPPGQDIWRRDQPQHF; CDR3 DNA: TGTGCCAGCAGTCCTCCCGGACAGGACATTTGGCGACGAGATCAGCCCCAGCATTTT; D gene: TRBD1; V gene: TRBV2; clone size: NA; J gene: TRBJ1-5
CDR3 protein: CASSLDLRGDDYGYTF; CDR3 DNA: TGCGCCAGCAGCTTGGATCTCAGGGGAGATGACTATGGCTACACCTTC; D gene: NA; V gene: TRBV5-1; clone size: many; J gene: TRBJ1-2
CDR3 protein: CASRERQGAANTEAFF; CDR3 DNA: TGCGCCAGCAGAGAACGACAGGGGGCGGCGAACACTGAAGCTTTCTTT; D gene: TRBD1; V gene: TRBV4-1; clone size: NA; J gene: TRBJ1-1
CDR3 protein: CSARDGTVDEQYF; CDR3 DNA: TGCAGTGCTAGAGATGGGACAGTAGACGAGCAGTACTTC; D gene: TRBD1; V gene: TRBV20-1; clone size: many; J gene: TRBJ2-7
CDR3 protein: CASSIGGAYEKLFF; CDR3 DNA: TGTGCCAGTAGTATTGGGGGCGCCTATGAAAAACTGTTTTTT; D gene: NA; V gene: TRBV19; clone size: many; J gene: TRBJ1-4
CDR3 protein: CASSSYGTVGELFF; CDR3 DNA: TGTGCCAGCAGCTCATACGGGACGGTCGGGGAGCTGTTTTTT; D gene: NA; V gene: TRBV7-3; clone size: NA; J gene: TRBJ2-2
CDR3 protein: CASRGGGTRASGNTIYF; CDR3 DNA: TGTGCCAGCAGAGGGGGAGGGACAAGGGCGTCTGGAAACACCATATATTTT; D gene: NA; V gene: TRBV12-3/TRBV12-4; clone size: NA; J gene: TRBJ1-3
CDR3 protein: CASSRAGTSGSGETQYF; CDR3 DNA: TGTGCCAGCAGTCGTGCCGGGACTAGCGGGAGTGGAGAGACCCAGTACTTC; D gene: TRBD2; V gene: TRBV12-3/TRBV12-4; clone size: NA; J gene: TRBJ2-5
CDR3 protein: CASSALAGVGNEQFF; CDR3 DNA: TGTGCCAGCAGTGCTCTAGCGGGGGTCGGCAATGAGCAGTTCTTC; D gene: TRBD2; V gene: TRBV2; clone size: NA; J gene: TRBJ2-1
CDR3 protein: CASSPQRGGGNYEQYF; CDR3 DNA: TGTGCCAGCAGCCCCCAACGGGGCGGGGGGAACTACGAGCAGTACTTC; D gene: TRBD2; V gene: TRBV12-3/TRBV12-4; clone size: few; J gene: TRBJ2-7
CDR3 protein: CASSPRDRGFTGELFF; CDR3 DNA: TGTGCCAGCAGCCCCCGGGACAGGGGATTCACCGGGGAGCTGTTTTTT; D gene: TRBD1; V gene: TRBV9; clone size: NA; J gene: TRBJ2-2